A selection of T cell receptor beta chains follows, all from one sample in a study of Graves' ophthalmopathy and Graves' hyperthyroidism. TCRdb called the multiplex PCR reads again in MiXCR, with one record for every CDR3 protein. Of about 1.2 million distinct CDR3 sequences in the sample, roughly two fifths are singletons; the top ten hold around 10%. Material: peripheral blood or thyroid tissue (not recorded which). These TCRs come from an adult man with Graves' hyperthyroidism. The conserved cysteine and the conserved F or W are not part of the CDR3 here.

cdr3_aa: ASRRQGLYEQY
v_call: TRBV5-4
cdr3_length: 11
j_call: TRBJ2-7

cdr3_aa: ASSSPTGTGSYEQY
v_call: TRBV5-1
cdr3_length: 14
j_call: TRBJ2-7

cdr3_aa: AISGTGRTSGGTYEQY
v_call: TRBV10-3
cdr3_length: 16
j_call: TRBJ2-7

cdr3_aa: ASSLDDSRGELF
v_call: TRBV7-2
cdr3_length: 12
j_call: TRBJ2-2

cdr3_aa: ASSYTTDTKNTEAF
v_call: TRBV6-5
cdr3_length: 14
j_call: TRBJ1-1

cdr3_aa: ASSIPGQRNTEAF
v_call: TRBV7-9
cdr3_length: 13
j_call: TRBJ1-1

cdr3_aa: ASSANRGRVNTEAF
v_call: TRBV7-2
cdr3_length: 14
j_call: TRBJ1-1

cdr3_aa: ASSERTGKTGANVLT
v_call: TRBV10-2
cdr3_length: 15
j_call: TRBJ2-6

cdr3_aa: ASSTDIFTGELF
v_call: TRBV5-1
cdr3_length: 12
j_call: TRBJ2-2

cdr3_aa: ASSLPGTGNSYGYT
v_call: TRBV11-2
cdr3_length: 14
j_call: TRBJ1-2

cdr3_aa: AISTKGGNTGELF
v_call: TRBV10-3
cdr3_length: 13
j_call: TRBJ2-2

cdr3_aa: ASSWAGESYEQY
v_call: TRBV7-2
cdr3_length: 12
j_call: TRBJ2-7

cdr3_aa: ASSVGGGNQPRH
v_call: TRBV11-2
cdr3_length: 12
j_call: TRBJ1-5

cdr3_aa: ASSFWRGGQETQY
v_call: TRBV7-2
cdr3_length: 13
j_call: TRBJ2-5

cdr3_aa: ASSFSLGQGGQPQH
v_call: TRBV28
cdr3_length: 14
j_call: TRBJ1-5

cdr3_aa: ASSPPKWYEQY
v_call: TRBV13
cdr3_length: 11
j_call: TRBJ2-7

cdr3_aa: ATSPTGGSTEAF
v_call: TRBV15
cdr3_length: 12
j_call: TRBJ1-1

cdr3_aa: ASYLRKPGIQETQY
v_call: TRBV5-1
cdr3_length: 14
j_call: TRBJ2-5

cdr3_aa: SGGRGTEAF
v_call: TRBV29-1
cdr3_length: 9
j_call: TRBJ1-1

cdr3_aa: ASSEGRGLISPLH
v_call: TRBV6-6
cdr3_length: 13
j_call: TRBJ1-6

cdr3_aa: ASSHTFDYEQY
v_call: TRBV5-1
cdr3_length: 11
j_call: TRBJ2-7

cdr3_aa: ATSGGGIQY
v_call: TRBV24-1
cdr3_length: 9
j_call: .

cdr3_aa: SAVGPGPYEQY
v_call: TRBV20-1
cdr3_length: 11
j_call: TRBJ2-7

cdr3_aa: SARTSGPFSLEQH
v_call: TRBV20-1
cdr3_length: 13
j_call: TRBJ2-7

cdr3_aa: AISESRSTLH
v_call: TRBV10-3
cdr3_length: 10
j_call: TRBJ1-6

cdr3_aa: ASRGLAIYEQY
v_call: TRBV7-2
cdr3_length: 11
j_call: TRBJ2-7

cdr3_aa: ASSRWGGAEAF
v_call: TRBV7-6
cdr3_length: 11
j_call: TRBJ1-1

cdr3_aa: ASSYRSGTGYQETQY
v_call: TRBV7-8
cdr3_length: 15
j_call: TRBJ2-5

cdr3_aa: SVMGPSSGNT
v_call: TRBV29-1
cdr3_length: 10
j_call: TRBJ1-2

cdr3_aa: ASSSTSGKAAGELF
v_call: TRBV7-3
cdr3_length: 14
j_call: TRBJ2-2

cdr3_aa: ASSLVGGDGSYEQY
v_call: TRBV11-2
cdr3_length: 14
j_call: TRBJ2-7

cdr3_aa: SASSQPIYEQY
v_call: TRBV20-1
cdr3_length: 11
j_call: TRBJ2-7

cdr3_aa: ASTLGGDGYT
v_call: TRBV19
cdr3_length: 10
j_call: TRBJ1-2

cdr3_aa: ATDGWGETQY
v_call: TRBV15
cdr3_length: 10
j_call: TRBJ2-5

cdr3_aa: ASIEGPINSPLH
v_call: TRBV7-2
cdr3_length: 12
j_call: TRBJ1-6

cdr3_aa: ASSARLAGAETQY
v_call: TRBV25-1
cdr3_length: 13
j_call: TRBJ2-5

cdr3_aa: ASSSTGGSGNTIY
v_call: TRBV7-2
cdr3_length: 13
j_call: TRBJ1-3

cdr3_aa: ASSSGLAGIHQETQY
v_call: TRBV5-1
cdr3_length: 15
j_call: TRBJ2-5

cdr3_aa: SVEDQGARETQY
v_call: TRBV29-1
cdr3_length: 12
j_call: TRBJ2-5

cdr3_aa: ASSPFPGQTNEKLF
v_call: TRBV5-1
cdr3_length: 14
j_call: TRBJ1-4

cdr3_aa: ATSDWRGQFSYEQY
v_call: TRBV24-1
cdr3_length: 14
j_call: TRBJ2-7

cdr3_aa: SARPSGKETQY
v_call: TRBV20-1
cdr3_length: 11
j_call: TRBJ2-5

cdr3_aa: ASSSPTDTGTEAF
v_call: TRBV28
cdr3_length: 13
j_call: TRBJ1-1